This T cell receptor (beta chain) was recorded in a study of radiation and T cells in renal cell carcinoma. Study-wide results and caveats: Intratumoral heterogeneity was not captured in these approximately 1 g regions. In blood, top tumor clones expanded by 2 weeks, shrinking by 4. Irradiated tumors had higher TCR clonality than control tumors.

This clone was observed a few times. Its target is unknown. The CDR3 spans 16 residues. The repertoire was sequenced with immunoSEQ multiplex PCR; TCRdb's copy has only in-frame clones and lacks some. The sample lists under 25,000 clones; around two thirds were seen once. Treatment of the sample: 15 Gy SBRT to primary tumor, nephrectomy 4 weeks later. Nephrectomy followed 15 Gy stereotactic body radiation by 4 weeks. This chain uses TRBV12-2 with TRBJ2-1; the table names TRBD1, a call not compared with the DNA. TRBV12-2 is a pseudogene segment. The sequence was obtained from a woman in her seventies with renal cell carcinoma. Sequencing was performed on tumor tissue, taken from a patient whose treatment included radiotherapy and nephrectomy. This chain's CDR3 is CASRHRQGRSYNEQFF. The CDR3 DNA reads TGTGCAAGTCGCCACCGACAGGGGAGGTCCTACAATGAGCAGTTCTTC.